This T cell receptor beta chain originates from a study of blood T cells in healthy people across ages. This CDR3 is 16 amino acids long. The V and J ends lost 0 bases and 7 bases respectively, with 15 bases between them. Germline CDR1 is LGHNA and CDR2 is YSLEER. A J-beta primer mix and a sample-barcoded 5' primer were used in a second PCR of about 7 to 12 cycles. The template-switch adaptor, which had 12 random nucleotides, put a tag on each cDNA molecule. Each CDR3 protein gets one entry after TCRdb re-called the 5' RACE reads with MiXCR. The data show some 900,000 distinct CDR3 sequences, under 50% seen once.

The sample was blood. The chain has TRBV4-3 and TRBJ2-2; the D is unclear. This sequence originates from a man aged 30-40 years in good health. The CDR3 loop is CASSQEPSNPFGELFF. CDR3 bases: TGCGCCAGCAGCCAAGAGCCAAGTAACCCCTTCGGGGAGCTGTTTTTT.